Detailed here is one T cell receptor beta chain. Its target is unknown. The sample comes from a study of PD-1 blockade in classical Hodgkin lymphoma. Findings and limits, study-wide: Differences between repertoires have undefined causes, possibly disease activity or prior therapy. Reported findings placed baseline TCR diversity lower in newly diagnosed patients (compared with healthy donors). Patients were excluded if nivolumab began under 1 year after ASCT (the autologous transplant).

Sequencing used immunoSEQ multiplex PCR; TCRdb keeps in-frame clones, though not all of them. The profile covers some 23,000 clones, with around 70% appearing a single time and roughly 3.3% taken by the ten largest. All patients experienced relapse after autologous stem cell transplantation, and brentuximab vedotin exposure was variable. The material was peripheral blood mononuclear cells (PBMCs), obtained at baseline. The sequence came from a human donor with classical Hodgkin lymphoma.

This CDR3 is CASSNSPPPLASNGEQYF. The CDR3 nucleotides read TGTGCCAGCAGCAATTCCCCCCCGCCTTTGGCTAGTAACGGCGAGCAGTACTTC. This chain links TRBV21-1 with TRBJ2-7; no check of the table's D call, TRBD2, against the DNA was made. TRBV21-1 counts as a pseudogene. The CDR3 runs to 18 residues.